This note documents a single TCR beta chain sequence. There are 16 residues in the CDR3. CDR1 is SGHTS, CDR2 YDEGEE, per germline. The V gene end was trimmed by 4 bases and the J gene end by 0 bases; junction bases not matched to a gene: 5. These data belong to a study of blood T cell repertoires in COVID-19. Assay used: immunoSEQ multiplex PCR; TCRdb lists only in-frame clones, some missing. Among some 290,000 clones listed, about nine tenths were seen once. The clonotype originates from a young woman with COVID-19, enrolled during active disease. The sample consisted of peripheral blood. The chain uses TRBV5-8 and TRBJ2-5, with TRBD2 identical over 11 bases. CDR3 bases: TGTGCCAGCAGCCAGACTAGCGGGGCTTACCAAGAGACCCAGTACTTC. Protein sequence: CASSQTSGAYQETQYF.